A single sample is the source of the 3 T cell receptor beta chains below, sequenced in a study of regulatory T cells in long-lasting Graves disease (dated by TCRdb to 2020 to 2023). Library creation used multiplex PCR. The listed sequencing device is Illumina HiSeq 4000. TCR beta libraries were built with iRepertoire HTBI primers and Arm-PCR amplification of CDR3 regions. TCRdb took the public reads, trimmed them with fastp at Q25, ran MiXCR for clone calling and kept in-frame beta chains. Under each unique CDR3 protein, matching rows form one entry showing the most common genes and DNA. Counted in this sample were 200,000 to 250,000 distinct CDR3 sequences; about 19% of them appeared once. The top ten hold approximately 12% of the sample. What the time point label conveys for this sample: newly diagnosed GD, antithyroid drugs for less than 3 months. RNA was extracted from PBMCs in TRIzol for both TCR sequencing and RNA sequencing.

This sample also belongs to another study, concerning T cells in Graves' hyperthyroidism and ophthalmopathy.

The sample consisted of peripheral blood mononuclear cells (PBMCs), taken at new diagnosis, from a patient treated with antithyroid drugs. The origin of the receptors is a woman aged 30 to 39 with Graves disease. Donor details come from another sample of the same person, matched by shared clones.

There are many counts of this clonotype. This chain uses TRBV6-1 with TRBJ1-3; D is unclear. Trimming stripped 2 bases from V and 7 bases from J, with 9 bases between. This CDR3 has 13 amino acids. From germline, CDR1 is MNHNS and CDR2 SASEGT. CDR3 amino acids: CASSEYPWNTIYF. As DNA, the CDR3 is TGTGCCAGCAGTGAATACCCGTGGAACACCATATATTTT.

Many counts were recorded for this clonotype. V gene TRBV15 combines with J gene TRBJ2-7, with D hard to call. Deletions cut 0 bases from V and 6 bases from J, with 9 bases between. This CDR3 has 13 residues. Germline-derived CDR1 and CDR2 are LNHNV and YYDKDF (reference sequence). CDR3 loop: CATSRDGSFEQYF. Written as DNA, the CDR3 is TGTGCCACCAGCAGAGATGGCAGCTTCGAGCAGTACTTC.

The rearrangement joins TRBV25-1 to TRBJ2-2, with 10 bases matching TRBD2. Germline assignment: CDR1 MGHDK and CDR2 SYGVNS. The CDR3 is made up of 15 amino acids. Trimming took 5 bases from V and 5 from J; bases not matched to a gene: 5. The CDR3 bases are TGTGCCAGCAGTCCTGGGACTAGCGCAACCGGGGAGCTGTTTTTT. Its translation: CASSPGTSATGELFF.